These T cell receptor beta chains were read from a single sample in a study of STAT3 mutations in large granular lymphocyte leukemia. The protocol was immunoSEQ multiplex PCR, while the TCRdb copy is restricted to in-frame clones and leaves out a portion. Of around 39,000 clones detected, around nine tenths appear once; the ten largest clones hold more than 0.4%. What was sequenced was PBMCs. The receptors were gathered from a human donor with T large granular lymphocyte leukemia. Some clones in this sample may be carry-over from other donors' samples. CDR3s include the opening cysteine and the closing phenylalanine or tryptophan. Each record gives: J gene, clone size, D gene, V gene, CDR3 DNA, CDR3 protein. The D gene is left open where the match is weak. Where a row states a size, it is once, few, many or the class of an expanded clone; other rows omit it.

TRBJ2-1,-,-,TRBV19,TGTGCCAGTATGCGGGACGTTGAGCAGTTCTTC,CASMRDVEQFF
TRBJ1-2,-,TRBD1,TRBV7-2,TGTGCCAGCAGCCTCGACAGGGCGAACTATGGCTACACCTTC,CASSLDRANYGYTF
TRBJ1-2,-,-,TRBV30,TGTGCCTGGAGCGAAACACAGGCACATGGCTACACCTTC,CAWSETQAHGYTF
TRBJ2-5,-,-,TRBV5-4,TGTGCCAGCAGCCCTGGTCCAGAACAAGAGACCCAGTACTTC,CASSPGPEQETQYF
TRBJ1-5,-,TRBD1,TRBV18,TGTGCCAGCTCAACTCAGGGGGTGAATAGCAATCAGCCCCAGCATTTT,CASSTQGVNSNQPQHF
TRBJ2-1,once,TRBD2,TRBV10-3,TGTGCCATCAGGGAGACTAGCGGCGACAATGAGCAGTTCTTC,CAIRETSGDNEQFF
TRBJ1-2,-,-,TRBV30,TGTGCCGGACCGGGATTCTATGGCTACACCTTC,CAGPGFYGYTF
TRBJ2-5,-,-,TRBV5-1,TGCGCCAGCAGATACGGGACTGCTTACCAAGAGACCCAGTACTTC,CASRYGTAYQETQYF
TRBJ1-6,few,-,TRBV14,TGTGCCAGCAGCTTTTCGAATTCACCCCTCCACTTT,CASSFSNSPLHF
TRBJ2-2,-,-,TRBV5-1,TGCGCCAGCAACAAAGTCGGGAGAGACACCGGGGAGCTGTTTTTT,CASNKVGRDTGELFF
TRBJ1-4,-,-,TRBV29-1,TGCAGCGCGTCTAGGGGAGCTAATGAAAAACTGTTTTTT,CSASRGANEKLFF
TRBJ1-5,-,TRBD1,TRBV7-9,TGTGCCAGCAGCTTAGGTACAGGGGTCAGTCAGCCCCAGCATTTT,CASSLGTGVSQPQHF
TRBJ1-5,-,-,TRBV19,TGTGCCAGTAGTGTCACAAGAGGGCCCCAGCATTTT,CASSVTRGPQHF
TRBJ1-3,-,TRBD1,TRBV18,TGTGCCAGCTCACAGGGACAGCCAACCTACTGGTCTGGAAACACCATATATTTT,CASSQGQPTYWSGNTIYF
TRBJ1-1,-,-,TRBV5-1,TGCGCCAGCAGCTTTGACGACTACACTGAAGCTTTCTTT,CASSFDDYTEAFF
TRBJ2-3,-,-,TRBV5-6,TGTGCCAGCAGCTTGGGGGGTGAGGATACGCAGTATTTT,CASSLGGEDTQYF
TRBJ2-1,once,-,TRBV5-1,TGCGCCAGTTATGAGTTCTCTCGGGTCAATGAGCAGTTCTTC,CASYEFSRVNEQFF
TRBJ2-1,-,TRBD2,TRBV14,TGTGCCAGCAGCCACTTTCCGGGACTAGTTCGGAATGAGCAGTTCTTC,CASSHFPGLVRNEQFF
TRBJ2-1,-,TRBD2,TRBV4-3,TGCGCCAGCAGCCAAGATGGGACTAGCGGGGGGGCGGAGCAGTTCTTC,CASSQDGTSGGAEQFF
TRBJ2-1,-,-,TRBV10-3,TGTGCCATCATTCTGGACAGGGGGGATAGCGGGGGGCCCGATGAGCAGTTCTTC,CAIILDRGDSGGPDEQFF
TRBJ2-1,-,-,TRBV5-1,TGCGCCAGCAGCTTGGAGGCCAGACCCGCCGGGCAGTTCTTC,CASSLEARPAGQFF
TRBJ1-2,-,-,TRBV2,TGTGCCAGCGCCGAGACGGCCCCGGGGTATGGCTACACCTTC,CASAETAPGYGYTF
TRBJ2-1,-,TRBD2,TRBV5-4,TGTGCCAGCAGCCTACGACTAGCGGGGGGGAATGAGCAGTTCTTC,CASSLRLAGGNEQFF
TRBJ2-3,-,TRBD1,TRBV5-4,TGTGCCAGCAGCTTTGGGACAGGGAGTACAGATACGCAGTATTTT,CASSFGTGSTDTQYF
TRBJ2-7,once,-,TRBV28,TGTGCCAGCAGTTTACCACATCCAGGGAGCTCCTACGAGCAGTACTTC,CASSLPHPGSSYEQYF
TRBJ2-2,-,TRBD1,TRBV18,TGTGCCAGCTCAGGACAGGGAAACACCGGGGAGCTGTTTTTT,CASSGQGNTGELFF
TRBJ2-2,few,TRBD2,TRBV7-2,TGTGCCAGCAGCTTAGTCGGCGGGGGAATGAACACCGGGGAGCTGTTTTTT,CASSLVGGGMNTGELFF
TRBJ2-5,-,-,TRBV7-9,TGTGCCAGCAGCTTGGGCGTGACCCAAGAGACCCAGTACTTC,CASSLGVTQETQYF
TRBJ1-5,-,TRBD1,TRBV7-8,TGTGCCAGCAGCCCAGGACAGGGCAGCAATCAGCCCCAGCATTTT,CASSPGQGSNQPQHF